These T cell receptor beta chains were read from a single sample in a study of T cell changes during pregnancy in multiple sclerosis. Here immunoSEQ multiplex PCR was the method, and the copy in TCRdb shows in-frame clones only, minus some. The sample yields tens of thousands of clones, 80% to 90% seen once. Here the sequenced sample was peripheral blood, taken in the first trimester of pregnancy. The receptor set was obtained from a female donor in good health, enrolled as a control in a pregnancy study. The CDR3 runs from the conserved cysteine through the conserved F or W. The D gene is left open where the match is weak. Expanded clones are given a class, and other clones once, few, many or no size at all.

abundance: -
j_gene: TRBJ2-2
v_gene: TRBV4-3
d_gene: -
CDR3aa: CASSQDPPPGYAGELFF
CDR3nt: TGCGCCAGCAGCCAAGATCCACCCCCGGGGTACGCCGGGGAGCTGTTTTTT

abundance: -
j_gene: TRBJ1-4
v_gene: TRBV19
d_gene: -
CDR3aa: CASSMQQGRGEKLFF
CDR3nt: TGTGCCAGTAGTATGCAACAGGGAAGGGGTGAAAAACTGTTTTTT

abundance: -
j_gene: TRBJ2-7
v_gene: TRBV10-2
d_gene: TRBD2
CDR3aa: CASSPSGGAYEQYF
CDR3nt: TGCGCCAGCAGTCCTAGCGGGGGGGCCTACGAGCAGTACTTC

abundance: -
j_gene: TRBJ2-3
v_gene: TRBV4-2
d_gene: TRBD2
CDR3aa: CASSFSVGGGATDTQYF
CDR3nt: TGTGCCAGCAGCTTTTCGGTCGGCGGGGGGGCAACAGATACGCAGTATTTT

abundance: -
j_gene: TRBJ1-2
v_gene: TRBV10-3
d_gene: TRBD1
CDR3aa: CAIREPNVDRPNYGYTF
CDR3nt: TGTGCCATCAGGGAGCCCAATGTGGACAGGCCTAACTATGGCTACACCTTC

abundance: -
j_gene: TRBJ2-1
v_gene: TRBV11-3
d_gene: -
CDR3aa: CASSFLSGSYNEQFF
CDR3nt: TGTGCCAGCAGCTTTCTGTCAGGTTCCTACAATGAGCAGTTCTTC

abundance: -
j_gene: TRBJ2-7
v_gene: TRBV6-6
d_gene: -
CDR3aa: CASSYRGDNYEQYF
CDR3nt: TGTGCCAGCAGTTACCGTGGGGACAACTACGAGCAGTACTTC

abundance: -
j_gene: TRBJ1-5
v_gene: TRBV6-1
d_gene: -
CDR3aa: CASSGRDTQAF
CDR3nt: TGTGCCAGCAGTGGCCGGGACACCCAGGCTTTT

abundance: -
j_gene: TRBJ2-1
v_gene: TRBV6-5
d_gene: TRBD1
CDR3aa: CASSSLDRGQIEQFF
CDR3nt: TGTGCCAGCAGTTCCTTGGACAGGGGGCAGATTGAGCAGTTCTTC

abundance: -
j_gene: TRBJ2-5
v_gene: TRBV7-2
d_gene: TRBD1
CDR3aa: CASSLGGQLETQYF
CDR3nt: TGTGCCAGCAGCTTAGGGGGACAGCTGGAGACCCAGTACTTC

abundance: -
j_gene: TRBJ2-3
v_gene: TRBV7-3
d_gene: -
CDR3aa: CASSLLSASDTQYF
CDR3nt: TGTGCCAGCAGCTTGCTGTCTGCGTCAGATACGCAGTATTTT

abundance: -
j_gene: TRBJ2-7
v_gene: TRBV11-3
d_gene: TRBD1
CDR3aa: CASSRTRGQGGEQYF
CDR3nt: TGTGCCAGCAGCCGTACCCGGGGACAGGGGGGCGAGCAGTACTTC

abundance: few
j_gene: TRBJ1-6
v_gene: TRBV2
d_gene: TRBD1
CDR3aa: CASSYRDRGTNSPLHF
CDR3nt: TGTGCCAGCAGTTATAGGGACAGGGGGACAAATTCACCCCTCCACTTT

abundance: -
j_gene: TRBJ2-5
v_gene: TRBV5-8
d_gene: TRBD1
CDR3aa: CASSQQGARETQYF
CDR3nt: TGTGCCAGCAGCCAACAGGGGGCCCGGGAGACCCAGTACTTC

abundance: -
j_gene: TRBJ1-5
v_gene: TRBV2
d_gene: -
CDR3aa: CASTGILGPNQPQHF
CDR3nt: TGTGCCAGCACCGGTATCCTGGGGCCTAATCAGCCCCAGCATTTT

abundance: -
j_gene: TRBJ1-2
v_gene: TRBV30
d_gene: TRBD1
CDR3aa: CAWSPQGGYGYTF
CDR3nt: TGTGCCTGGAGTCCTCAGGGGGGCTATGGCTACACCTTC

abundance: -
j_gene: TRBJ1-2
v_gene: TRBV10-2
d_gene: -
CDR3aa: CASSEGERDYGYTF
CDR3nt: TGCGCCAGCAGCGAGGGTGAGCGGGACTATGGCTACACCTTC

abundance: few
j_gene: TRBJ1-6
v_gene: TRBV2
d_gene: -
CDR3aa: CASSGTPRGNSPLHF
CDR3nt: TGTGCCAGCAGTGGTACCCCCCGGGGTAATTCACCCCTCCACTTT

abundance: -
j_gene: TRBJ2-5
v_gene: TRBV6-1
d_gene: TRBD2
CDR3aa: CASSSLAGGPETQYF
CDR3nt: TGTGCCAGCAGTTCCTTAGCGGGGGGGCCAGAGACCCAGTACTTC

abundance: -
j_gene: TRBJ1-3
v_gene: TRBV4-1
d_gene: TRBD1
CDR3aa: CASSQDRGHTIYF
CDR3nt: TGCGCCAGCAGCCAAGATAGGGGGCACACCATATATTTT

abundance: -
j_gene: TRBJ2-7
v_gene: TRBV10-3
d_gene: TRBD2
CDR3aa: CAISESGLAGIYEQYF
CDR3nt: TGTGCCATCAGTGAGTCGGGGCTAGCGGGAATCTACGAGCAGTACTTC

abundance: -
j_gene: TRBJ2-7
v_gene: TRBV18
d_gene: TRBD1
CDR3aa: CASSPQGQGMGEQYF
CDR3nt: TGTGCCAGCTCACCTCAGGGACAGGGGATGGGCGAGCAGTACTTC

abundance: -
j_gene: TRBJ2-6
v_gene: TRBV6-4
d_gene: -
CDR3aa: CASSTDSSGANVLTF
CDR3nt: TGTGCCAGCAGTACGGACAGCTCTGGGGCCAACGTCCTGACTTTC

abundance: -
j_gene: TRBJ1-2
v_gene: TRBV2
d_gene: -
CDR3aa: CASPGADVNYGYTF
CDR3nt: TGTGCCAGCCCTGGGGCGGACGTTAACTATGGCTACACCTTC

abundance: -
j_gene: TRBJ2-4
v_gene: TRBV7-3
d_gene: -
CDR3aa: CASSFFGGRGSNIQYF
CDR3nt: TGTGCCAGCAGCTTTTTCGGGGGTCGGGGCTCAAACATTCAGTACTTC

abundance: -
j_gene: TRBJ1-2
v_gene: TRBV4-3
d_gene: -
CDR3aa: CASSRTATSNGDGYTF
CDR3nt: TGCGCCAGCAGCCGTACGGCAACCTCGAACGGGGATGGCTACACCTTC

abundance: -
j_gene: TRBJ2-7
v_gene: TRBV20-1
d_gene: -
CDR3aa: CSASLGEQYF
CDR3nt: TGCAGTGCTAGTCTAGGCGAGCAGTACTTC

abundance: once
j_gene: TRBJ2-3
v_gene: TRBV5-5
d_gene: TRBD2
CDR3aa: CASSGSTSGGAADTQYF
CDR3nt: TGTGCCAGCAGCGGGAGTACTAGCGGGGGGGCCGCAGATACGCAGTATTTT

abundance: -
j_gene: TRBJ2-2
v_gene: TRBV7-6
d_gene: -
CDR3aa: CASSLSRNTGELFF
CDR3nt: TGTGCCAGCAGCTTATCGCGGAACACCGGGGAGCTGTTTTTT

abundance: -
j_gene: TRBJ2-2
v_gene: TRBV9
d_gene: -
CDR3aa: CASSVDFHTGELFF
CDR3nt: TGTGCCAGCAGCGTAGACTTCCACACCGGGGAGCTGTTTTTT

abundance: -
j_gene: TRBJ1-4
v_gene: TRBV6-4
d_gene: TRBD1
CDR3aa: CASASTGEGEKLFF
CDR3nt: TGTGCCAGCGCTTCGACAGGGGAGGGCGAAAAACTGTTTTTT

abundance: few
j_gene: TRBJ1-1
v_gene: TRBV2
d_gene: TRBD1
CDR3aa: CASREDRGGTEAFF
CDR3nt: TGTGCCAGCAGGGAGGACAGGGGTGGCACTGAAGCTTTCTTT

abundance: once
j_gene: TRBJ2-2
v_gene: TRBV5-6
d_gene: -
CDR3aa: CASSPRGPGFAGELFF
CDR3nt: TGTGCCAGCAGCCCCAGAGGGCCAGGATTTGCCGGGGAGCTGTTTTTT

abundance: -
j_gene: TRBJ2-2
v_gene: TRBV4-1
d_gene: TRBD2
CDR3aa: CASSHGAGGTNTGELFF
CDR3nt: TGCGCCAGCAGCCATGGCGCGGGGGGGACGAACACCGGGGAGCTGTTTTTT

abundance: -
j_gene: TRBJ1-2
v_gene: TRBV6-5
d_gene: -
CDR3aa: CASSRPGEGGYGYTF
CDR3nt: TGTGCCAGCAGTAGGCCCGGGGAGGGTGGCTATGGCTACACCTTC

abundance: -
j_gene: TRBJ1-1
v_gene: TRBV5-6
d_gene: -
CDR3aa: CASSFYPSSEEAFF
CDR3nt: TGTGCCAGCAGCTTTTACCCTTCTAGCGAGGAAGCTTTCTTT

abundance: few
j_gene: TRBJ1-1
v_gene: TRBV13
d_gene: -
CDR3aa: CASSLGTGLNTEAFF
CDR3nt: TGTGCCAGCAGCTTAGGGACAGGTTTGAACACTGAAGCTTTCTTT

abundance: few
j_gene: TRBJ1-1
v_gene: TRBV20-1
d_gene: -
CDR3aa: CSAYRVTEAFF
CDR3nt: TGCAGCGCCTACCGGGTCACTGAAGCTTTCTTT

abundance: -
j_gene: TRBJ2-7
v_gene: TRBV27
d_gene: -
CDR3aa: CASSLYGVNAEQYF
CDR3nt: TGTGCCAGCAGTTTATACGGAGTAAATGCCGAGCAGTACTTC

abundance: -
j_gene: TRBJ2-5
v_gene: TRBV4-2
d_gene: TRBD2
CDR3aa: CASSQDGRGGQETQYF
CDR3nt: TGTGCCAGCAGCCAAGACGGGCGGGGGGGCCAAGAGACCCAGTACTTC

abundance: -
j_gene: TRBJ2-5
v_gene: TRBV7-8
d_gene: -
CDR3aa: CASSQRPGGETQYF
CDR3nt: TGTGCCAGCAGCCAAAGACCCGGGGGAGAGACCCAGTACTTC

abundance: once
j_gene: TRBJ1-2
v_gene: TRBV19
d_gene: -
CDR3aa: CASSIFGELNYGYTF
CDR3nt: TGTGCCAGTAGTATCTTTGGGGAGTTGAACTATGGCTACACCTTC

abundance: -
j_gene: TRBJ2-3
v_gene: TRBV7-9
d_gene: TRBD2
CDR3aa: CASSLLLAGGVDTQYF
CDR3nt: TGTGCCAGCAGCTTACTGCTAGCGGGGGGTGTAGATACGCAGTATTTT

abundance: -
j_gene: TRBJ1-1
v_gene: TRBV2
d_gene: -
CDR3aa: CASSPAAANTEAFF
CDR3nt: TGTGCCAGCAGTCCAGCGGCAGCAAACACTGAAGCTTTCTTT

abundance: -
j_gene: TRBJ1-5
v_gene: TRBV27
d_gene: -
CDR3aa: CASSLRQGNQPQHF
CDR3nt: TGTGCCAGCAGTTTACGGCAGGGCAATCAGCCCCAGCATTTT

abundance: -
j_gene: TRBJ1-2
v_gene: TRBV15
d_gene: -
CDR3aa: CATSTYSGQSYGYTF
CDR3nt: TGTGCCACCAGCACGTACTCGGGACAAAGCTATGGCTACACCTTC

abundance: -
j_gene: TRBJ1-1
v_gene: TRBV6-1
d_gene: -
CDR3aa: CASSETVYTEAFF
CDR3nt: TGTGCCAGCAGCGAAACAGTTTACACTGAAGCTTTCTTT

abundance: -
j_gene: TRBJ2-1
v_gene: TRBV27
d_gene: TRBD1
CDR3aa: CASSPRTGSYNEQFF
CDR3nt: TGTGCCAGCAGTCCAAGGACAGGGTCCTACAATGAGCAGTTCTTC

abundance: once
j_gene: TRBJ1-4
v_gene: TRBV12-5
d_gene: TRBD1
CDR3aa: CASGLVRGQGAEKLFF
CDR3nt: TGTGCTAGTGGTTTGGTACGGGGACAGGGGGCGGAAAAACTGTTTTTT

abundance: -
j_gene: TRBJ2-1
v_gene: TRBV4-1
d_gene: TRBD2
CDR3aa: CASSHTGLAGELVNEQFF
CDR3nt: TGCGCCAGCAGCCATACGGGACTAGCGGGGGAGTTGGTCAATGAGCAGTTCTTC

abundance: -
j_gene: TRBJ2-3
v_gene: TRBV4-3
d_gene: -
CDR3aa: CASSQGTGLGTDTQYF
CDR3nt: TGCGCCAGCAGCCAAGGTACAGGGTTGGGCACAGATACGCAGTATTTT

abundance: -
j_gene: TRBJ2-3
v_gene: TRBV7-2
d_gene: TRBD2
CDR3aa: CASSLGLAGPNTQYF
CDR3nt: TGTGCCAGCAGCTTAGGACTAGCGGGGCCAAATACGCAGTATTTT

abundance: -
j_gene: TRBJ2-2
v_gene: TRBV6-1
d_gene: -
CDR3aa: CASSPDRKQNGELFF
CDR3nt: TGTGCCAGCAGTCCCGACAGAAAACAAAACGGGGAGCTGTTTTTT

abundance: -
j_gene: TRBJ2-3
v_gene: TRBV18
d_gene: TRBD1
CDR3aa: CASSAGTGDTDTQYF
CDR3nt: TGTGCCAGCTCGGCCGGGACAGGGGACACAGATACGCAGTATTTT